Listed below are T cell receptor beta chains from one sample, sequenced in a study of T cells after yellow fever vaccination. TCRdb re-derived calls from the 5' RACE reads in MiXCR, one entry per CDR3 protein. This sample has under 300,000 distinct CDR3 sequences, with around 7% found just once. Sample: CD4+ T cells sorted from PBMCs, taken 15 days after the yellow fever booster vaccination. The receptors stem from a man between 25 and 39 years old who received the YFV17D yellow fever vaccine. Both conserved end residues are part of each CDR3. A D gene is named only where the DNA matches it firmly. Clone size, where shown, is once, few, many, or a class for clones that have expanded.

j_gene: TRBJ1-2; v_gene: TRBV20-1; abundance: few; d_gene: NA; CDR3aa: CSATITTGGDDGYTF; CDR3nt: TGCAGTGCTACCATTACAACTGGGGGAGACGATGGCTACACCTTC
j_gene: TRBJ2-5; v_gene: TRBV29-1; abundance: many; d_gene: NA; CDR3aa: CSVESTLAQLQETQYF; CDR3nt: TGCAGCGTTGAATCGACCCTAGCGCAACTCCAAGAGACCCAGTACTTC
j_gene: TRBJ2-3; v_gene: TRBV5-6; abundance: NA; d_gene: NA; CDR3aa: CASTDSPSTDTQYF; CDR3nt: TGTGCCAGCACCGACAGTCCTAGCACAGATACGCAGTATTTT
j_gene: TRBJ1-1; v_gene: TRBV11-3; abundance: NA; d_gene: TRBD1; CDR3aa: CASSSGTGSVPPEAFF; CDR3nt: TGTGCCAGCAGCTCCGGGACAGGATCAGTCCCGCCTGAAGCTTTCTTT
j_gene: TRBJ1-4; v_gene: TRBV11-2; abundance: NA; d_gene: NA; CDR3aa: CASSLELGRNEKLFF; CDR3nt: TGTGCCAGCAGCTTAGAACTGGGGAGAAATGAAAAACTGTTTTTT
j_gene: TRBJ2-7; v_gene: TRBV4-3; abundance: many; d_gene: TRBD2; CDR3aa: CASSQDFPSASGSGEQYF; CDR3nt: TGCGCCAGCAGCCAAGATTTCCCCTCAGCTAGCGGGAGTGGCGAGCAGTACTTC
j_gene: TRBJ2-7; v_gene: TRBV10-3; abundance: NA; d_gene: NA; CDR3aa: CASGRQAYEQYF; CDR3nt: TGTGCCTCGGGGCGGCAAGCCTACGAGCAGTACTTC
j_gene: TRBJ2-5; v_gene: TRBV7-2; abundance: NA; d_gene: NA; CDR3aa: CASSLLWETQYF; CDR3nt: TGTGCCAGCAGCTTACTCTGGGAGACCCAGTACTTC
j_gene: TRBJ2-3; v_gene: TRBV5-1; abundance: NA; d_gene: NA; CDR3aa: CASSLEGYTDTQYF; CDR3nt: TGCGCCAGCAGCTTGGAAGGGTATACAGATACGCAGTATTTT
j_gene: TRBJ2-1; v_gene: TRBV5-5; abundance: few; d_gene: NA; CDR3aa: CASSLERTTYNEQFF; CDR3nt: TGTGCCAGCAGCTTGGAAAGGACTACCTACAATGAGCAGTTCTTC
j_gene: TRBJ2-3; v_gene: TRBV7-2; abundance: NA; d_gene: NA; CDR3aa: CANSFPSTDTQYF; CDR3nt: TGTGCCAACAGCTTCCCTAGCACAGATACGCAGTATTTT
j_gene: TRBJ2-3; v_gene: TRBV7-2; abundance: many; d_gene: NA; CDR3aa: CASSPRLVLAQYF; CDR3nt: TGTGCCAGCAGCCCTCGACTCGTCTTGGCGCAGTATTTT
j_gene: TRBJ1-5; v_gene: TRBV18; abundance: few; d_gene: NA; CDR3aa: CASSPPGRQPQHF; CDR3nt: TGTGCCAGCTCACCCCCAGGGCGACAGCCCCAGCATTTT
j_gene: TRBJ1-3; v_gene: TRBV5-4; abundance: NA; d_gene: NA; CDR3aa: CASSLAGGASGNTIYF; CDR3nt: TGTGCCAGCAGCTTGGCCGGGGGCGCCTCTGGAAACACCATATATTTT
j_gene: TRBJ1-5; v_gene: TRBV10-3; abundance: NA; d_gene: NA; CDR3aa: CAIGAQDSNQPQHF; CDR3nt: TGTGCCATCGGGGCACAGGATAGCAATCAGCCCCAGCATTTT
j_gene: TRBJ2-7; v_gene: TRBV29-1; abundance: NA; d_gene: NA; CDR3aa: CSVVAARGSEQYF; CDR3nt: TGCAGCGTTGTGGCGGCCAGGGGCAGTGAGCAGTACTTC
j_gene: TRBJ1-4; v_gene: TRBV20-1; abundance: NA; d_gene: NA; CDR3aa: CSAFRPSGGEKLFF; CDR3nt: TGCAGTGCCTTTCGACCCTCGGGGGGCGAAAAACTGTTTTTT
j_gene: TRBJ2-5; v_gene: TRBV7-2; abundance: many; d_gene: TRBD1; CDR3aa: CASSFTGGSRIQETQYF; CDR3nt: TGTGCCAGCAGCTTTACAGGGGGTTCTAGGATCCAAGAGACCCAGTACTTC
j_gene: TRBJ2-1; v_gene: TRBV14; abundance: few; d_gene: NA; CDR3aa: CASSPMGRTYNEQFF; CDR3nt: TGTGCCAGCAGCCCGATGGGACGGACCTACAATGAGCAGTTCTTC
j_gene: TRBJ2-7; v_gene: TRBV7-9; abundance: few; d_gene: TRBD1; CDR3aa: CASSLAATGAGEQYF; CDR3nt: TGTGCCAGCAGCTTAGCGGCGACAGGGGCCGGCGAGCAGTACTTC
j_gene: TRBJ2-2; v_gene: TRBV20-1; abundance: few; d_gene: NA; CDR3aa: CSARQFFGTGELFF; CDR3nt: TGCAGTGCGAGACAGTTCTTTGGCACCGGGGAGCTGTTTTTT
j_gene: TRBJ1-2; v_gene: TRBV18; abundance: many; d_gene: TRBD1; CDR3aa: CASSEFDRGLSYGYTF; CDR3nt: TGTGCCAGCTCAGAATTCGACAGGGGGCTTAGCTATGGCTACACCTTC
j_gene: TRBJ2-1; v_gene: TRBV19; abundance: few; d_gene: NA; CDR3aa: CASRAKSRSNEQFF; CDR3nt: TGTGCCAGTCGCGCAAAATCGAGGTCCAATGAGCAGTTCTTC
j_gene: TRBJ2-5; v_gene: TRBV30; abundance: few; d_gene: TRBD1; CDR3aa: CAWTMGQGPETQYF; CDR3nt: TGTGCCTGGACTATGGGACAGGGCCCAGAGACCCAGTACTTC
j_gene: TRBJ2-5; v_gene: TRBV20-1; abundance: NA; d_gene: NA; CDR3aa: CSAKRGQETQYF; CDR3nt: TGCAGTGCTAAACGGGGGCAAGAGACCCAGTACTTC
j_gene: TRBJ1-5; v_gene: TRBV20-1; abundance: NA; d_gene: NA; CDR3aa: CSLRRDINSNQPQHF; CDR3nt: TGCAGTCTACGGCGGGACATCAATAGCAATCAGCCCCAGCATTTT
j_gene: TRBJ2-1; v_gene: TRBV7-9; abundance: NA; d_gene: TRBD1; CDR3aa: CASSLGQGNEQFF; CDR3nt: TGTGCCAGCAGCCTAGGACAGGGCAATGAGCAGTTCTTC
j_gene: TRBJ2-7; v_gene: TRBV10-3; abundance: NA; d_gene: NA; CDR3aa: CAIGSKEQYF; CDR3nt: TGTGCCATCGGTAGCAAGGAGCAGTACTTC
j_gene: TRBJ1-1; v_gene: TRBV20-1; abundance: few; d_gene: TRBD1; CDR3aa: CSADSTGVNTEAFF; CDR3nt: TGCAGTGCCGACTCGACAGGGGTGAACACTGAAGCTTTCTTT
j_gene: TRBJ2-1; v_gene: TRBV4-3; abundance: NA; d_gene: TRBD2; CDR3aa: CASSKGLADNEQFF; CDR3nt: TGCGCCAGCAGCAAAGGACTAGCGGACAATGAGCAGTTCTTC
j_gene: TRBJ2-1; v_gene: TRBV10-3; abundance: few; d_gene: NA; CDR3aa: CAISDRDEQFF; CDR3nt: TGTGCCATCAGTGACCGGGATGAGCAGTTCTTC
j_gene: TRBJ2-7; v_gene: TRBV7-8; abundance: few; d_gene: NA; CDR3aa: CASSSGLLGYEQYF; CDR3nt: TGTGCCAGCAGCTCGGGACTTCTAGGCTACGAGCAGTACTTC
j_gene: TRBJ2-3; v_gene: TRBV12-3/TRBV12-4; abundance: NA; d_gene: TRBD2; CDR3aa: CASSPGLAGGDTQYF; CDR3nt: TGTGCCAGCAGTCCCGGACTAGCGGGTGGAGATACGCAGTATTTT
j_gene: TRBJ1-1; v_gene: TRBV5-1; abundance: few; d_gene: NA; CDR3aa: CASSLQQGLRRAFF; CDR3nt: TGCGCCAGCAGCTTACAACAAGGGCTCAGAAGAGCTTTCTTT
j_gene: TRBJ2-2; v_gene: TRBV30; abundance: few; d_gene: NA; CDR3aa: CAWSVAAGELFF; CDR3nt: TGTGCCTGGAGTGTAGCCGCCGGGGAGCTGTTTTTT
j_gene: TRBJ2-5; v_gene: TRBV3-1; abundance: NA; d_gene: NA; CDR3aa: CASSPLNSGVQETQYF; CDR3nt: TGTGCCAGCAGCCCCCTTAATAGCGGAGTTCAAGAGACCCAGTACTTC
j_gene: TRBJ2-1; v_gene: TRBV11-2; abundance: NA; d_gene: TRBD2; CDR3aa: CASLPGLARVNEQFF; CDR3nt: TGTGCCAGCCTCCCGGGACTAGCCCGTGTGAATGAGCAGTTCTTC
j_gene: TRBJ1-2; v_gene: TRBV12-3/TRBV12-4; abundance: many; d_gene: NA; CDR3aa: CASRSIYGYTF; CDR3nt: TGTGCCAGCAGGTCTATCTATGGCTACACCTTC
j_gene: TRBJ2-7; v_gene: TRBV20-1; abundance: many; d_gene: TRBD2; CDR3aa: CSAYRSGRADEQYF; CDR3nt: TGCAGTGCTTATCGGAGCGGGAGGGCCGACGAGCAGTACTTC
j_gene: TRBJ2-1; v_gene: TRBV5-1; abundance: many; d_gene: NA; CDR3aa: CASIAASGNEQFF; CDR3nt: TGCGCCAGCATCGCAGCTAGTGGCAATGAGCAGTTCTTC
j_gene: TRBJ2-1; v_gene: TRBV20-1; abundance: few; d_gene: NA; CDR3aa: CSARGFSSHSYNEQFF; CDR3nt: TGCAGTGCTAGAGGGTTTTCCAGCCACTCCTACAATGAGCAGTTCTTC
j_gene: TRBJ2-7; v_gene: TRBV6-5; abundance: many; d_gene: TRBD2; CDR3aa: CASSYSLSSGSYEQYF; CDR3nt: TGTGCCAGCAGTTACTCGCTGTCTAGCGGGAGCTACGAGCAGTACTTC
j_gene: TRBJ1-4; v_gene: TRBV10-3; abundance: many; d_gene: NA; CDR3aa: CAISDGGSSGEKLFF; CDR3nt: TGTGCCATCAGTGACGGGGGCAGTTCCGGTGAAAAACTGTTTTTT
j_gene: TRBJ2-3; v_gene: TRBV19; abundance: few; d_gene: NA; CDR3aa: CASKGTPRGRDTQYF; CDR3nt: TGTGCCAGTAAAGGGACCCCTCGAGGGCGAGATACGCAGTATTTT